Sequencing of this T cell receptor (beta chain) was carried out in a study of cytomegalovirus exposure and HLA in healthy donors. General study findings and limits: Within an earlier analysis, most TCR beta V segments proved productive either about 87% or about 30% of the time. Apparent HLA restriction characterized most CMV-associated TCR beta chains in a later analysis. A later analysis reported that several of the most significant clusters appeared to be linked to common viral pathogens, among them Epstein-Barr virus. Some segments of the V type, notably TRBV6-2 and TRBV6-3, were excluded as indistinguishable.

This PCR relied on a set of 60 Vbeta primers and 13 Jbeta primers. Only in-frame clones appear in the TCRdb table, and some are missing; sequencing was by immunoSEQ multiplex PCR. The profile shows around 140,000 clones, approximately 80% of them singletons. In the case of this clone: What it binds is not known.

V was trimmed by 5 bases and J by 2 bases, leaving 13 bases between them. Germline V gene lookup returns CDR1 SGHNT and CDR2 YYREEE (reference sequence). The CDR3 is 15 residues long. This chain links TRBV5-4 with TRBJ2-2, with D maybe TRBD1 (6 bases). The TCR comes from a male donor in good health and CMV-seropositive. Sequencing used PBMCs. The DNA of the CDR3 is TGTGCCAGCAGTCGTAGACAGGAAAACACCGGGGAGCTGTTTTTT. Its protein product is CASSRRQENTGELFF.